This section outlines one TCR beta chain sequence together with its context. This sample is part of a study of shared clonotypes between healthy human individuals. The table came from immunoSEQ multiplex PCR; TCRdb's copy has only in-frame clones and leaves some out. The table has about 470,000 clones, roughly 77% seen once. Every one of the donors was a Caucasian adult that lived in Nashville, Tennessee. The CDR3 length is 13 residues. V gave up 4 bases and J gave up 9 bases, with 13 bases separating them. Germline-derived CDR1 and CDR2 are MDHEN and SYDVKM. This TCR came from a woman aged 40 to 49 in good health. Some clones in this sample may be carry-over from other donors' samples. The chain couples TRBV28 to TRBJ2-1; possible D gene TRBD2, 5 bases. The sequencing input was PBMCs. CDR3 residues: CASSSGIRGEQFF. The CDR3 coding sequence is TGTGCCAGCAGTTCCGGGATTCGCGGTGAGCAGTTCTTC. Combining the CDR3 with reference TRBV28 and TRBJ2-1 gives the whole variable domain DVKVTQSSRYLVKRTGEKVFLECVQDMDHENMFWYRQDPGLGLRLIYFSYDVKMKEKGDIPEGYSVSREKKERFSLILESASTNQTSMYLCASSSGIRGEQFFGPGTRLTVL.